Listed here are 25 T cell receptor beta chains from one sample, sequenced in a study of T cell repertoires in cytomegalovirus infection. Each CDR3 protein gets one entry after TCRdb re-called the reads with MiXCR. The data contain 650,000 to 850,000 distinct CDR3 sequences, under 35% of them singletons. Their antigens are not known. This specimen was cultured CD8+ T cells from PBMCs, taken from culture after CMV antigen stimulation. These receptors all stem from a human donor in good health (CMV status not recorded). Some clones in this sample may be carry-over from other donors' samples.

This chain joins TRBV2 and TRBJ2-1, with TRBD2 identical over 11 bases. Germline V gene data show CDR1 as SNHLY and CDR2 as FYNNEI. V was pared by 3 bases and J by 8 bases, with 6 bases of the junction left unmatched. The CDR3 runs to 15 residues. In DNA, the CDR3 is TGTGCCAGCAGTGACCAGACTAGCGGGGTGGATGAGCAGTTCTTC. This gives the protein CASSDQTSGVDEQFF.

This clonotype was recorded many times. The J gene is TRBJ2-1, the V gene TRBV7-9, with 10 bases that match TRBD2. V shed 5 bases, J shed 5 bases, and the junction held 9 bases outside the gene matches. Germline V gives CDR1 SEHNR, CDR2 FQNEAQ (reference sequence). This CDR3 is 16 amino acids long. The CDR3 is CASSPSSGGLNNEQFF. In DNA, the CDR3 is TGTGCCAGCAGCCCTTCTAGCGGGGGACTCAACAATGAGCAGTTCTTC.

The chain links TRBV20-1 to TRBJ1-5; D ambiguous. The CDR3 runs 14 residues. CDR1 and CDR2 from the germline V gene are DFQATT and SNEGSKA (reference sequence). V was clipped by 0 bases and J by 3 bases, with 9 bases between them. The CDR3 bases are TGCAGTGCTAGAGAAAAGGCCCCCAATCAGCCCCAGCATTTT. Protein: CSAREKAPNQPQHF.

This clonotype was found a few times. The chain joins TRBV12-3 or TRBV12-4 to TRBJ2-1; 15 nucleotides agree with TRBD2. V shed 3 bases and J 3 bases; nucleotides not matched to a gene: 12. The CDR3 is made up of 20 amino acids. Written as DNA, the CDR3 is TGTGCCAGCAGTTTCAGTAGGACTAGCGGGGGGGCCTTTCGCTACAATGAGCAGTTCTTC. Its protein product is CASSFSRTSGGAFRYNEQFF.

This clonotype was counted ten times or more. The chain is built from TRBV3-1 and TRBJ1-5; D gene ambiguous. Germline V lookup: CDR1 LGHDT, CDR2 YNNKEL (reference sequence). Trimming removed 4 bases at V and 5 bases at J, with 9 bases between. There are 13 residues in the CDR3. CDR3 sequence (DNA): TGTGCCAGCAGCCCTCTCGGCGATCAGCCCCAGCATTTT. It encodes CASSPLGDQPQHF. The full variable domain, completed using reference TRBV3-1 and TRBJ1-5, is DTAVSQTPKYLVTQMGNDKSIKCEQNLGHDTMYWYKQDSKKFLKIMFSYNNKELIINETVPNRFSPKSPDKAHLNLHINSLELGDSAVYFCASSPLGDQPQHFGDGTRLSIL.

This chain links TRBV9 with TRBJ1-1; no clear D. The V end lost 1 base, the J end lost 8 bases, and 9 bases lay between the germline ends. The length of the CDR3 is 12 residues. Germline CDR1 is SGDLS and CDR2 is YYNGEE. The CDR3 is CASSVKLGEAFF. The CDR3 DNA reads TGTGCCAGCAGCGTAAAGTTAGGGGAAGCTTTCTTT.

The chain uses TRBV7-6 and TRBJ2-5; 9 nucleotides line up with TRBD2. V shed 4 bases and J 4 bases; nucleotides not matched to a gene: 7. Germline CDR1 SGHVS, CDR2 FNYEAQ. The CDR3 spans 15 residues. In nucleotides, the CDR3 is TGTGCCAGCAGCTCCATGAGAGCGGGGGGAGAGACCCAGTACTTC. Encoded protein: CASSSMRAGGETQYF. Looking up the rest from reference TRBV7-6 and TRBJ2-5 gives the full variable domain: GAGVSQSPRYKVTKRGQDVALRCDPISGHVSLYWYRQALGQGPEFLTYFNYEAQQDKSGLPNDRFSAERPEGSISTLTIQRTEQRDSAMYRCASSSMRAGGETQYFGPGTRLLVL.

The chain has TRBV6-6 and TRBJ2-7, with 7 bases aligning to TRBD2. Germline loops: CDR1 MNHNY, CDR2 SVGAGI (reference sequence). This CDR3 has 12 residues. Losses at the gene ends were 8 bases for V and 9 bases for J; bases not matched to a gene: 10. DNA of the CDR3: TGTGCCAGCGTCGGGGGGTCTTCGGTGCAGTACGTC. As protein: CASVGGSSVQYV.

This clonotype was seen many times. One end of the junction fails to match germline, which may point to a read error. V and J are TRBV7-8 and TRBJ2-5; D assignment may be TRBD1 or TRBD2 (5 bases each). CDR3 length: 17 amino acids. Germline V gives CDR1 SGHVS, CDR2 FQNEAQ. CDR3 amino acids: CASSSGADLAAQGTQYF. The CDR3 DNA is TGTGCCAGCAGCTCCGGGGCGGATCTAGCAGCCCAAGGGACCCAGTACTTC.

As to this clonotype: The junction does not match germline at one end; this may be a read error. J is TRBJ2-1 and V is TRBV7-7, with D perhaps assigned TRBD1 or TRBD2 (5 bases each). The CDR3 sequence is 16 residues long. Germline values: CDR1 SSHAT, CDR2 FNYEAQ (reference sequence). Here the CDR3 DNA reads TGTGCTAGCAGCAACGGACGGGGCGGACCCTACAATGAGCAGTTCTTC. Amino acid sequence: CASSNGRGGPYNEQFF.

The J gene is TRBJ1-3, the V gene TRBV10-2; D gene ambiguous. With 1 base removed from V and 0 bases from J, the gap between germline ends came to 13 bases. The CDR3 is made up of 17 amino acids. Germline V CDR1 and CDR2: WSHSY, SAAADI. In DNA, the CDR3 is TGCGCCAGCAGTGAGTGGCCAGGACGACCCTCTGGAAACACCATATATTTT. Amino acid sequence: CASSEWPGRPSGNTIYF.

This clonotype was detected only a few times. The chain uses TRBV6-6 and TRBJ1-2; D not certain. The CDR3 length is 14 residues. CDR1 and CDR2 from the germline V gene are MNHNY and SVGAGI (reference sequence). Trimming removed 2 bases from V and 8 bases from J, with 15 bases in between. CDR3 DNA: TGTGCCAGCAGTTACGATAACAGTCTGGAGGGCTACACCTTC. This codes for CASSYDNSLEGYTF.

The chain joins TRBV11-2 to TRBJ1-1, with D unclear. This CDR3 region has 17 residues. The ends were cut back, 1 base at V and 0 bases at J, with 15 bases in the middle. The germline V gene has CDR1 SGHAT and CDR2 FQNNGV. DNA for the CDR3: TGTGCCAGCAGCTTAGGTCTCGGAGGGTCGATGAACACTGAAGCTTTCTTT. Protein sequence: CASSLGLGGSMNTEAFF. Full variable domain (rest looked up from reference TRBV11-2 and TRBJ1-1): EAGVAQSPRYKIIEKRQSVAFWCNPISGHATLYWYQQILGQGPKLLIQFQNNGVVDDSQLPKDRFSAERLKGVDSTLKIQPAKLEDSAVYLCASSLGLGGSMNTEAFFGQGTRLTVV.

This clonotype showed up just once. Its ends do not fully match the called genes, so a read error is possible. The chain uses TRBV7-6 and TRBJ2-1; D not certain. This CDR3 has 9 amino acids. Germline V gene sequence: CDR1 SGHVS, CDR2 FNYEAQ. Here the CDR3 DNA reads TGTGCCAGCAGCCCCCCCCCGGTCTTC. Translating it yields CASSPPPVF.

This clonotype was seen only a few times. The genes are TRBV3-1 and TRBJ1-1; no clear D. V was cut by 1 base and J by 6 bases, with 6 bases left in between. The CDR3 consists of 12 residues. Per germline, CDR1 LGHDT and CDR2 YNNKEL (reference sequence). In nucleotides, the CDR3 is TGTGCCAGCAGCCAAGGCAGTTCTGAAGCTTTCTTT. Protein sequence: CASSQGSSEAFF.

This clonotype has a handful of counts. The chain couples TRBV4-1 to TRBJ1-1, with 9 bases matching TRBD1. This CDR3 has 16 residues. The germline V gene has CDR1 MGHRA and CDR2 YSYEKL. After removal of 3 bases from V and 5 bases from J, the junction contained 10 bases not matched to a gene. The CDR3 here is CASSHRTGVVVTEAFF. The CDR3 region has the DNA TGCGCCAGCAGCCACCGGACAGGGGTGGTAGTAACTGAAGCTTTCTTT.

This clonotype was observed a handful of times. V gene TRBV27 combines with J gene TRBJ2-3; D not certain. This CDR3 contains 17 residues. Germline V lookup: CDR1 MNHEY, CDR2 SMNVEV (reference sequence). Deletions cut 0 bases from V and 0 bases from J, with 13 bases between. The chain's CDR3 is CASSLSLGSKSTDTQYF. In nucleotides, the CDR3 is TGTGCCAGCAGTTTATCGTTGGGCTCGAAAAGCACAGATACGCAGTATTTT.

V gene TRBV10-3 combines with J gene TRBJ2-5; possibly TRBD2 for D (6 bases). This CDR3 is 14 amino acids long. V shed 0 bases and J shed 3 bases, with 8 bases lying between them. Germline assignment: CDR1 ENHRY and CDR2 SYGVKD. The DNA for the CDR3 is TGTGCCATCAGTGAGTCGACGGGGGAAGAGACCCAGTACTTC. Translating it yields CAISESTGEETQYF.

The V gene is TRBV6-1, the J gene TRBJ2-7; perhaps TRBD1 as D (5 bases). The CDR3 is 15 amino acids. Germline CDR1 and CDR2: MNHNS and SASEGT. Trimming shortened V by 6 bases and J by 0 bases, and 15 bases separated the two germline ends. This chain's CDR3 is CASSPQAGPSYEQYV. The CDR3 coding sequence is TGTGCCAGCAGCCCACAGGCAGGGCCCTCCTACGAGCAGTACGTC.

The CDR3 region has the DNA TGTGCCAGCAGTCACTCCAGGGGAAGGGAGACCCAGTACTTC. Translation gives CASSHSRGRETQYF. The chain joins TRBV27 to TRBJ2-5; D may be TRBD1 (6 bases). The V end was cut by 5 bases, the J end by 5 bases, with 15 bases between. The CDR3 has 14 residues. Germline CDR1 is MNHEY and CDR2 is SMNVEV (reference sequence).

The table lists this clonotype with many counts. The chain uses TRBV7-2 and TRBJ1-3; no definite D call. The CDR3 sequence is 13 residues long. The V end was cut by 5 bases, the J end by 0 bases, with 5 bases between. Per the germline V gene, CDR1 is SGHTA and CDR2 is FQGNSA. The CDR3 is CASSRVSGNTIYF. DNA for the CDR3: TGTGCCAGCAGCCGCGTCTCTGGAAACACCATATATTTT.

V gene TRBV2 combines with J gene TRBJ1-2, with D uncertain. The length of the CDR3 is 13 residues. Trimming shortened V by 2 bases and J by 1 base, and 5 bases separated the two germline ends. Germline values: CDR1 SNHLY, CDR2 FYNNEI. The CDR3 is CASSEWFNYGYTF. The CDR3 nucleotides read TGTGCCAGCAGTGAATGGTTTAACTATGGCTACACCTTC.

This chain connects TRBV4-1 to TRBJ2-2; D is ambiguous. Germline loops: CDR1 MGHRA, CDR2 YSYEKL. The CDR3 totals 14 residues. V was shortened by 10 bases and J by 0 bases, with 12 bases between the two germline ends. This chain's CDR3 is CATSVGSNTGELFF. The CDR3 DNA is TGCGCCACTTCGGTGGGGTCGAACACCGGGGAGCTGTTTTTT.

CDR3 DNA: TGTGCCAGCAGCCGGGACAGGGGGGGGATGGATACGCAGTATTTT. Translated, it gives CASSRDRGGMDTQYF. The chain has TRBV7-9 and TRBJ2-3; 11 bases map to TRBD1. CDR1 SEHNR and CDR2 FQNEAQ come from the germline V gene (reference sequence). With 5 bases clipped from V and 6 bases from J, the junction kept 7 bases outside the gene matches. This CDR3 spans 15 amino acids.

The chain uses TRBV7-9 and TRBJ1-1; no clear D. V dropped 5 bases and J dropped 0 bases, with 10 bases sitting between them. Per the germline V gene, CDR1 is SEHNR and CDR2 is FQNEAQ (reference sequence). This CDR3 region has 14 residues. The CDR3 nucleotides read TGTGCCAGCAGCCATCCCGTGGTGAACACTGAAGCTTTCTTT. As protein: CASSHPVVNTEAFF.